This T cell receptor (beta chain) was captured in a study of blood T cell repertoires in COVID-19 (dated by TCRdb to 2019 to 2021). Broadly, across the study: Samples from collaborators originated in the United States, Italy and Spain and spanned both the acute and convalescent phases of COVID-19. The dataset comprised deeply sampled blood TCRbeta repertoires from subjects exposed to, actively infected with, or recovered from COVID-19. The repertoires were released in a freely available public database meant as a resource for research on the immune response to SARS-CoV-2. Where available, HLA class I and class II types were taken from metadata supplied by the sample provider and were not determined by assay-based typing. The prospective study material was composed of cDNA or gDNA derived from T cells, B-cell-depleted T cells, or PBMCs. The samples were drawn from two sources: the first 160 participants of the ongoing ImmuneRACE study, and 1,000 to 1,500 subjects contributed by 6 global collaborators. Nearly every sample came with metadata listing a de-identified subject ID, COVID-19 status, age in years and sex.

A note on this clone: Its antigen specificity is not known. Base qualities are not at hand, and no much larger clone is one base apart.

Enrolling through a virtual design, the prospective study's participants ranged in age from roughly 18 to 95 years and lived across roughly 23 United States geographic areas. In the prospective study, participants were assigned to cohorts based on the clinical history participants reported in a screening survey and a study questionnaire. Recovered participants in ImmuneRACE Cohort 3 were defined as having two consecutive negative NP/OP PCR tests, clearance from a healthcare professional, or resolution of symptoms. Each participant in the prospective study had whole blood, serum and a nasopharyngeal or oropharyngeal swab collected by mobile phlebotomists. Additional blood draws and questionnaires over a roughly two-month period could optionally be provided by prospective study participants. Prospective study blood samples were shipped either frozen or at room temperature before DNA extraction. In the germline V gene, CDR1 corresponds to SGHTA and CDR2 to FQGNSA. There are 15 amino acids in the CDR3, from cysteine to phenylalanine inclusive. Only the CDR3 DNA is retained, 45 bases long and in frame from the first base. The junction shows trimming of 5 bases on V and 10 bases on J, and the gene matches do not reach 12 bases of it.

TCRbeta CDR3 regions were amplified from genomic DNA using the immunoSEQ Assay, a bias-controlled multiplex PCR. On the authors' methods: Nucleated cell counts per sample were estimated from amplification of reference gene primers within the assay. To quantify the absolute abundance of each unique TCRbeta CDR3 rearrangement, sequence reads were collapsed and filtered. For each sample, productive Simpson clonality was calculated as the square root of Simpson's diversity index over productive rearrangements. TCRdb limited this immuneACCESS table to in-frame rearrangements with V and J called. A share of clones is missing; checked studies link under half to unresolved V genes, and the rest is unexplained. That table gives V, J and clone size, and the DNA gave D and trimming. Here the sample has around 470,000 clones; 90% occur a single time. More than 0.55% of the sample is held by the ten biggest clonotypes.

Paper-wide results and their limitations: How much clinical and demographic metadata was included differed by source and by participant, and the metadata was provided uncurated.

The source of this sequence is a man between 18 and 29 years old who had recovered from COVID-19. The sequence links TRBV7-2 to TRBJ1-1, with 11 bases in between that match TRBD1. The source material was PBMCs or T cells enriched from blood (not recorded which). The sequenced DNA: TGTGCCAGCAGCGATAAGAGGACAGGGGGCCGGGTAGCTTTCTTT. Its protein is CASSDKRTGGRVAFF. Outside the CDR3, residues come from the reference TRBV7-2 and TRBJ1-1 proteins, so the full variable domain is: GAGVSQSPSNKVTEKGKDVELRCDPISGHTALYWYRQSLGQGLEFLIYFQGNSAPDKSGLPSDRFSAERTGGSVSTLTIQRTQQEDSAVYLCASSDKRTGGRVAFFGQGTRLTVV.